Each of the 26 T cell receptor beta chains below was sequenced from the same sample in a study of T-cell memory formation after mild COVID-19. TCRdb itself ran the 5' RACE reads through MiXCR, one entry per CDR3 protein. The table lists more than 120,000 distinct CDR3 sequences, approximately 6% of them singletons. The sample comprised PBMCs or a T cell subset sorted from them (not recorded which). All receptors derive from an adult woman who had mild COVID-19 (a few samples of this study predate the infection). Cell type and time point are not known.

The sample holds many counts of this clonotype. The V and J genes are TRBV5-1 and TRBJ2-7; the D gene could be TRBD1 or TRBD2 (5 bases each). The CDR3 totals 15 residues. Looked up from germline, CDR1 is SGHRS and CDR2 is YFSETQ. Trimming pared 3 bases from V and 7 bases from J, leaving 20 bases between. CDR3 in amino acids: CASSSRVGAVWEQYF. DNA for the CDR3: TGCGCCAGCAGCTCTCGAGTCGGGGCCGTGTGGGAGCAGTACTTC.

This clonotype occurred many times. The chain has TRBV11-3 and TRBJ2-6; D gene ambiguous. V gave up 0 bases and J gave up 0 bases, with 6 bases separating them. Germline CDR1 reads SGHNT; CDR2 reads YENEEA. This CDR3 comprises 16 residues. As DNA, the CDR3 is TGTGCCAGCAGCTTAGATCTCCACTCTGGGGCCAACGTCCTGACTTTC. Encoded protein: CASSLDLHSGANVLTF.

This clonotype was seen ten or more times. V gene TRBV6-6 combines with J gene TRBJ1-5; 7 bases align to TRBD1. This CDR3 spans 14 amino acids. Germline V gene lookup returns CDR1 MNHNY and CDR2 SVGAGI (reference sequence). After removal of 10 bases from V and 8 bases from J, the junction contained 14 bases not matched to a gene. The CDR3 sequence: CATGGGRSFEPQHF. The CDR3 bases are TGTGCCACAGGGGGAGGCAGATCCTTTGAGCCCCAGCATTTT.

This sequence joins TRBV11-2 and TRBJ1-2; D uncertain. In germline, CDR1 is SGHAT, CDR2 FQNNGV. The CDR3 length is 14 residues. Trimming took off 0 bases at V and 4 bases at J, with 9 bases between the two ends. CDR3 nucleotide sequence: TGTGCCAGCAGCTTAGAATCCAGGTTCTATGGCTACACCTTC. Its translation: CASSLESRFYGYTF.

This clonotype appeared many times. The J gene is TRBJ1-1, the V gene TRBV7-2; TRBD1 aligns across 9 bases. The CDR3 consists of 15 residues. Germline V gives CDR1 SGHTA, CDR2 FQGNSA. The V segment lost 5 bases and the J segment 6 bases; nucleotides outside the gene matches: 10. CDR3 residues: CASSPQQGARAEAFF. CDR3 nucleotide sequence: TGTGCCAGCAGCCCCCAACAGGGGGCGCGCGCTGAAGCTTTCTTT. Together with reference TRBV7-2 and TRBJ1-1, the CDR3 gives the full variable domain: GAGVSQSPSNKVTEKGKDVELRCDPISGHTALYWYRQSLGQGLEFLIYFQGNSAPDKSGLPSDRFSAERTGGSVSTLTIQRTQQEDSAVYLCASSPQQGARAEAFFGQGTRLTVV.

This clonotype was seen only a few times. The V and J genes are TRBV29-1 and TRBJ2-5, with no clear D. CDR3 length: 12 amino acids. The V gene lost 3 bases and the J gene lost 2 bases, with 7 bases spanning the gap. Germline V lookup: CDR1 SQVTM, CDR2 ANQGSEA. CDR3 in amino acids: CSVDEHQETQYF. CDR3 nucleotides: TGCAGCGTTGACGAGCATCAAGAGACCCAGTACTTC.

V usage is TRBV11-2 and J usage is TRBJ1-5; no reliable D call. The V and J ends lost 7 bases and 2 bases respectively, with 18 bases between them. Per the germline V gene, CDR1 is SGHAT and CDR2 is FQNNGV. The CDR3 has 16 amino acids. CDR3 in DNA: TGTGCCAGCAACTTCACTCGGGGAAGAGGCAATCAGCCCCAGCATTTT. Protein sequence: CASNFTRGRGNQPQHF.

This clonotype has a count of ten or more. This rearrangement joins TRBV12-3 or TRBV12-4 to TRBJ1-1; a weak D match, TRBD1 (6 bases). The CDR3 has 14 residues. The germline V and J ends were trimmed by 7 bases and 6 bases, with 18 bases remaining between them. The CDR3 nucleotides are TGTGCCAGCACCCTACAGGGAAGAGGAGCTGAAGCTTTCTTT. This gives the protein CASTLQGRGAEAFF.

This clonotype was recorded many times. The V and J genes are TRBV12-3 or TRBV12-4 and TRBJ2-2, with D tentatively TRBD2 (5 bases). V was clipped by 6 bases and J by 4 bases, with 15 bases between them. The CDR3 consists of 15 residues. CDR3 DNA: TGTGCCAGCAGCCCCGACGGGGTGATCACCGGGGAGCTGTTTTTT. This encodes CASSPDGVITGELFF.

This clonotype was recorded a few times. J is TRBJ2-3 and V is TRBV5-1; the D gene is possibly TRBD2 (5 bases). V was clipped by 5 bases and J by 7 bases, with 17 bases between them. The CDR3 is 14 amino acids. Germline assignment: CDR1 SGHRS and CDR2 YFSETQ. CDR3 in amino acids: CASRPTTRGNTQYF. The CDR3 DNA follows: TGCGCCAGCAGACCCACAACCCGGGGTAATACGCAGTATTTT.

The rearrangement links TRBV2 to TRBJ1-2; 9 nucleotides align to TRBD1. Germline V lookup: CDR1 SNHLY, CDR2 FYNNEI. The CDR3 runs 15 residues. V was clipped by 6 bases and J by 8 bases; unmatched bases: 13. The chain's CDR3 is CASSEGTGKTLGYTF. In DNA, the CDR3 is TGTGCCAGCAGCGAGGGGACAGGGAAAACTTTGGGCTACACCTTC. The full variable domain, its missing parts supplied by reference TRBV2 and TRBJ1-2, is EPEVTQTPSHQVTQMGQEVILRCVPISNHLYFYWYRQILGQKVEFLVSFYNNEISEKSEIFDDQFSVERPDGSNFTLKIRSTKLEDSAMYFCASSEGTGKTLGYTFGSGTRLTVV.

In its sample, this clonotype was seen a few times. This chain joins TRBV3-1 and TRBJ2-1, with 11 bases that match TRBD2. The CDR3 has 15 amino acids. V dropped 4 bases and J dropped 11; count of bases not matched to a gene: 10. Germline V lookup: CDR1 LGHDT, CDR2 YNNKEL (reference sequence). Here the CDR3 reads CASSPLAGGNRKQFF. The CDR3 nucleotides are TGTGCCAGCAGCCCTCTAGCGGGGGGCAACCGGAAGCAGTTCTTC.

A few counts support this clonotype. The rearrangement joins TRBV6-5 to TRBJ2-4, with 7 bases aligning to TRBD1. Germline-derived CDR1 and CDR2 are MNHEY and SVGAGI. This CDR3 comprises 17 residues. V dropped 5 bases and J dropped 2; count of bases not matched to a gene: 12. The CDR3 sequence is CASSDLTGLGTKNIQYF. For the CDR3, the DNA is TGTGCCAGCAGTGACTTGACAGGGTTGGGAACCAAAAACATTCAGTACTTC.

This clonotype was detected many times. The genes are TRBV5-8 and TRBJ2-7; possible D gene TRBD1, 6 bases. The V end was cut by 2 bases, the J end by 1 base, with 10 bases between. In germline, CDR1 is SGHTS, CDR2 YDEGEE. CDR3 size: 14 residues. CDR3 DNA sequence: TGTGCCAGCAGCTTACAGGGAACGTCCTACGAGCAGTACTTC. Translating it yields CASSLQGTSYEQYF. The variable domain in full, completed from reference TRBV5-8 and TRBJ2-7, reads EAGVTQSPTHLIKTRGQQATLRCSPISGHTSVYWYQQALGLGLQFLLWYDEGEERNRGNFPPRFSGRQFPNYSSELNVNALELEDSALYLCASSLQGTSYEQYFGPGTRLTVT.

A few counts support this clonotype. This sequence joins TRBV7-9 and TRBJ2-1, with 12 nucleotides matching TRBD1. CDR1 is SEHNR and CDR2 is FQNEAQ in the germline V gene (reference sequence). Germline trimming cut 4 bases from V and 6 bases from J; bases unmatched to any gene: 10. The CDR3 is 17 amino acids. CDR3 region: CASSWDSGTGGLNEQFF. In DNA, the CDR3 is TGTGCCAGCAGCTGGGATTCCGGGACAGGGGGCCTCAATGAGCAGTTCTTC.

This CDR3 is CATSDLGGKERDTQYF. In DNA, the CDR3 is TGTGCCACCAGTGATTTGGGTGGAAAGGAAAGAGATACGCAGTATTTT. V is TRBV24-1 and J is TRBJ2-3, with no clear D. This CDR3 comprises 16 residues. The V and J ends lost 0 bases and 5 bases respectively, with 14 bases between them. The germline gives CDR1 KGHDR, CDR2 SFDVKD.

Ten or more counts support this clonotype. V is TRBV7-3 and J is TRBJ1-4; D remains unclear. V dropped 4 bases and J dropped 7 bases, with 10 bases sitting between them. CDR1 and CDR2 from the germline V gene are SGHTA and FQGTGA. The CDR3 is 13 amino acids. The DNA for the CDR3 is TGTGCCAGCAGCTCCTTTGTCGGTGAAAAACTGTTTTTT. This sequence encodes CASSSFVGEKLFF.

There are many counts of this clonotype. The chain recombines TRBV12-3 or TRBV12-4 with TRBJ1-5; maybe TRBD1 (6 bases). This CDR3 spans 15 amino acids. V gave up 2 bases and J gave up 3 bases, with 11 bases separating them. The CDR3 region is CASSLYWGPNQPQHF. CDR3 nucleotides: TGTGCCAGCAGTTTATATTGGGGGCCCAATCAGCCCCAGCATTTT.

This clonotype was detected only a few times. The chain uses TRBV6-2 or TRBV6-3 and TRBJ2-7, with D perhaps TRBD2 (5 bases). There are 16 residues in the CDR3. V lost 7 bases and J 3 bases, leaving 22 bases between the germline ends. Per the germline V gene, CDR1 is MNHEY and CDR2 is SVGEGT. Written as DNA, the CDR3 is TGTGCCAGCACCCAGGAAAAGGGAGCCTCTCTCTACGAGCAGTACTTC. This codes for CASTQEKGASLYEQYF.

This chain joins TRBV23-1 and TRBJ2-7; tentatively, D is TRBD1 (5 bases). TRBV23-1 is treated as an ORF (open reading frame) with a function not yet certain. This CDR3 region has 13 residues. V was clipped by 4 bases and J by 2 bases, with 9 bases between them. CDR3 in DNA: TGCGCCAGCAGTCCCCCAGGGACCTACGAGCAGTACTTC. As protein: CASSPPGTYEQYF.

This clonotype was seen at least ten times. The chain couples TRBV5-1 to TRBJ2-6, with D perhaps matching TRBD1 or TRBD2 (5 bases each). The germline V gene encodes CDR1 SGHRS and CDR2 YFSETQ. Between the trimmed V and J ends, which lost 1 base and 0 bases, there was a span of 8 bases. The CDR3 covers 16 residues. CDR3 DNA sequence: TGCGCCAGCAGCTTGCGGGGCGGCTCTGGGGCCAACGTCCTGACTTTC. It codes for CASSLRGGSGANVLTF.

The chain combines TRBV21-1 with TRBJ2-3. TRBV21-1 is deemed a pseudogene. This CDR3 has 14 amino acids. CDR3 sequence (DNA): TGTGCCAGCAGCAAAGGGGTTTTGACAGATACGCAGTATTTT. As protein: CASSKGVLTDTQYF.

This clonotype has more than one count but fewer than ten. The CDR3 DNA reads TGTGCCAGCAGCTTGGGAGTCCACTACGAGCAGTACTTC. Translation gives CASSLGVHYEQYF. The gene calls are TRBV5-6 and TRBJ2-7; D gene uncertain. The CDR3 has 13 residues. Trimming took 0 bases from V and 3 from J, leaving 7 bases between them. Per the germline V gene, CDR1 is SGHDT and CDR2 is YYEEEE.

This chain links TRBV12-3 or TRBV12-4 with TRBJ1-5, with D unresolved. Trimming removed 2 bases at V and 4 bases at J, with 15 bases between. This CDR3 has 16 residues. This CDR3 is CASSLTSGSRNQPQHF. CDR3 DNA sequence: TGTGCCAGCAGTTTAACATCGGGCAGTCGTAATCAGCCCCAGCATTTT.

This clonotype was found many times. CDR3 sequence (DNA): TGTGCCAGCAGTTACGGGGGCAGTGAAGCTTTCTTT. Translation: CASSYGGSEAFF. This chain joins TRBV6-5 and TRBJ1-1, with a weak D call TRBD1 (6 bases). V was trimmed by 2 bases and J by 7 bases, leaving 8 bases between them. The CDR3 loop spans 12 amino acids. CDR1 MNHEY and CDR2 SVGAGI come from the germline V gene.

The genes are TRBV12-3 or TRBV12-4 and TRBJ2-7, with 8 bases lining up with TRBD2. Judging by the DNA end, TRBJ2-1 fits better; the J call may be wrong. The CDR3 length is 13 residues. The CDR3 region has the DNA TGTGCCAGCAGCCTCGACGGGGGGGGTGAGCAGTTCTTC. This encodes CASSLDGGGEQFF.